This T cell receptor (beta chain) was profiled in a study of CD8 T cells in ankylosing spondylitis. This clonotype has a count of ten or more. The antigen is undetermined. Whole-study findings and limits: Relatively rare in peripheral blood, disease-linked clones were also CD8+. According to the report, clones linked to the disease were significantly enriched in matched synovial fluid samples taken from ankylosing spondylitis patients.

MiXCR, run by TCRdb on the 5' RACE reads, gives a single entry per CDR3 protein. Counted here are about 240,000 distinct CDR3 sequences, about 11% occurring once; the ten biggest clones make up 6% to 7.5%. The CDR3 totals 13 residues. The V end was cut by 10 bases, the J end by 6 bases, with 19 bases between. Germline loops: CDR1 SGHKS, CDR2 YYEKEE (reference sequence). The source is a male donor with ankylosing spondylitis or in good health (not recorded which). The sequencing input was blood, either unsorted or a sorted T cell fraction (not recorded which). The chain employs TRBV5-5 and TRBJ1-1; D is undetermined. The CDR3 is CAGKRLIEAEAFF. CDR3 nucleotides: TGTGCCGGGAAGCGATTGATAGAGGCTGAAGCTTTCTTT.